The 15 T cell receptor beta chains reported below all come from one sample, sequenced in a study of tumor-infiltrating lymphocytes in primary liver carcinoma. Starting from 500 ng of total RNA, TCR beta cDNA was produced with a primer in the constant region. Sequencing libraries for TCR beta derived from three nested multiplex PCR rounds that used slightly modified ARM-PCR. TRBV1-TRBV30 forward and Cbeta reverse primers drove the first two roughly 10-cycle rounds. TCRdb reanalysed the multiplex PCR reads using MiXCR and keeps one entry per CDR3 protein. The data show fewer than 400,000 distinct CDR3 sequences, around 50% seen once. Blood RNA was derived from unsorted whole blood, and germline DNA was extracted too. The specimen sequenced was peripheral blood. The receptors were sampled from a woman aged 25 to 39 with primary liver carcinoma and hepatitis B virus infection.

Note on this clonotype: One junction end does not reproduce the germline sequence, and a read error may be involved. The CDR3 loop is CVSGARAGVTDTQYF. In DNA form, the CDR3 reads TGTGTCAGCGGTGCCAGAGCGGGAGTCACAGATACGCAGTATTTT. The gene calls are TRBV6-2 or TRBV6-3 and TRBJ2-3; 8 bases line up with TRBD2. Germline V gene lookup returns CDR1 MNHEY and CDR2 SVGEGT. The CDR3 is 15 amino acids.

This clonotype was counted at least ten times. The chain recombines TRBV11-2 with TRBJ2-3, with unresolved D. V lost 5 bases to trimming and J lost 0 bases, with 9 bases between them. In germline, CDR1 is SGHAT, CDR2 FQNNGV. The CDR3 contains 14 residues. This CDR3 reads CASSRTASTDTQYF. The CDR3 DNA reads as TGTGCCAGCAGCCGGACGGCTAGCACAGATACGCAGTATTTT.

As for this clonotype: A single base separates this from a much larger clone, so it may be a read error. V gene TRBV5-1 combines with J gene TRBJ1-2, with unresolved D. Trimming pared 4 bases from V and 6 bases from J, leaving 10 bases between. This CDR3 is 12 amino acids long. Germline loops: CDR1 SGHRS, CDR2 YFSETQ. This CDR3 reads CASSRMADGYTF. CDR3 nucleotides: TGCGCCAGCAGCCGGATGGCAGATGGCTACACCTTC. Using reference TRBV5-1 and TRBJ1-2 for the parts outside the CDR3, the full variable domain is KAGVTQTPRYLIKTRGQQVTLSCSPISGHRSVSWYQQTPGQGLQFLFEYFSETQRNKGNFPGRFSGRQFSNSRSEMNVSTLELGDSALYLCASSRMADGYTFGSGTRLTVV.

The J gene is TRBJ1-2, the V gene TRBV28; no reliable D call. V was shortened by 1 base and J by 6 bases, with 6 bases between the two germline ends. CDR3 size: 12 residues. Germline-derived CDR1 and CDR2 are MDHEN and SYDVKM. CDR3 in amino acids: CASSLSGNGYTF. DNA for the CDR3: TGTGCCAGCAGTTTATCCGGGAATGGCTACACCTTC.

The V and J genes are TRBV12-3 or TRBV12-4 and TRBJ2-7; TRBD1 matches 7 bases. V was pared by 6 bases and J by 6 bases, with 11 bases of the junction left unmatched. CDR3 size: 14 residues. The CDR3 reads CASSPVTGYSEQYF. CDR3 DNA sequence: TGTGCCAGCAGCCCCGTGACAGGGTATTCCGAGCAGTACTTC.

This clonotype occurred a few times. The V call is TRBV6-5, the J call TRBJ2-2, with D maybe TRBD1 (6 bases). CDR1 is MNHEY, CDR2 SVGAGI, per germline. The CDR3 loop spans 18 amino acids. Trimming cost V 4 bases and J 1 base, with 19 bases left between them. CDR3 region: CASSFRIDDRMNTGELFF. The CDR3 DNA sequence: TGTGCCAGCAGTTTCAGAATAGACGACAGGATGAACACCGGGGAGCTGTTTTTT.

Turning to this clonotype: This may come from a read error, since a much larger clone is one base off. J is TRBJ2-2 and V is TRBV6-5, with 8 bases lining up with TRBD1. The CDR3 covers 16 residues. Per the germline V gene, CDR1 is MNHEY and CDR2 is SVGAGI. This CDR3 is CASSSVRQGRTGGLFF. CDR3 DNA: TGTGCCAGCAGTTCAGTCAGACAGGGGCGGACCGGGGGGCTGTTTTTT.

As concerns this clonotype: This may come from a read error, since a much larger clone is one base off. The chain employs TRBV10-3 and TRBJ2-3; 7 bases are shared with TRBD2. This CDR3 comprises 14 residues. The V and J ends lost 11 bases and 4 bases, in that order; junction bases with no gene match: 12. Germline CDR1 and CDR2: ENHRY and SYGVKD. The CDR3 bases are TGTGCCTCGGGGCGCGGGAGTTCGGCAGATACGCAGTATTTT. Translating it yields CASGRGSSADTQYF.

This clonotype was recorded a few times. The chain employs TRBV12-3 or TRBV12-4 and TRBJ2-1; possible D gene TRBD1, 5 bases. This CDR3 contains 15 residues. Deletions cut 6 bases from V and 5 bases from J, with 17 bases between. CDR3 in amino acids: CASSPHQGLDNEQFF. DNA for the CDR3: TGTGCCAGCAGCCCACACCAGGGATTAGACAATGAGCAGTTCTTC.

For this clonotype: A much larger clone lies one base from this, so it may be a read error. The chain couples TRBV29-1 to TRBJ2-1; D may be TRBD2 (6 bases). The ends were cut back, 3 bases at V and 7 bases at J, with 16 bases in the middle. Per the germline V gene, CDR1 is SQVTM and CDR2 is ANQGSEA. This CDR3 contains 14 residues. The CDR3 DNA sequence: TGCAGCGTTGACACGACTAACGGAGGGAATGAGCAGTTCTTC. Translated: CSVDTTNGGNEQFF.

This clonotype occurred a few times. The genes are TRBV6-5 and TRBJ1-1, with D perhaps matching TRBD1 (6 bases). The CDR3 is made up of 13 amino acids. Trimming stripped 9 bases from V and 5 bases from J, with 16 bases between. The germline V gene encodes CDR1 MNHEY and CDR2 SVGAGI. The CDR3 coding sequence is TGTGCCAGTACTTCAAGGGGGGGGACTGAAGCTTTCTTT. The encoded protein is CASTSRGGTEAFF.

Notes on this clonotype: A much larger clone lies a single base off, so this may be a read error. This chain links TRBV6-1 with TRBJ1-2; a possible D gene is TRBD1 (6 bases). Per the germline V gene, CDR1 is MNHNS and CDR2 is SASEGT. V was trimmed by 4 bases and J by 7 bases, leaving 16 bases between them. The CDR3 runs 14 residues. The CDR3 here is CASSVDGGRSGYTF. For the CDR3, the DNA is TGTGCCAGCAGTGTGGACGGGGGCAGGAGTGGCTACACCTTC.

Remarks on this clonotype: A read error may explain this, as a much larger clone is one base away. The chain joins TRBV12-3 or TRBV12-4 to TRBJ2-1, with D perhaps TRBD1 (6 bases). This CDR3 has 15 amino acids. V was trimmed by 7 bases and J by 4 bases, leaving 17 bases between them. CDR3 sequence (DNA): TGTGCCAGCACTCTAGGGGGAGTTAGTTACAATGAGCAGTTCTTC. Its protein is CASTLGGVSYNEQFF.

Concerning this clonotype itself: An end of the junction differs from the germline gene, which may be a read error. This chain connects TRBV30 to TRBJ2-2; the D gene could be TRBD1 or TRBD2 (5 bases each). The CDR3 sequence is 12 residues long. Germline V lookup: CDR1 GTSNPN, CDR2 SVGIG (reference sequence). DNA of the CDR3: TGTGCCTGGAGTTTGGGGACCGGGGAACTGTTTTTT. Translating gives CAWSLGTGELFF.

V gene TRBV28 combines with J gene TRBJ1-5, with D tentatively TRBD1 (5 bases). The V end was cut by 1 base, the J end by 1 base, with 8 bases between. The V gene's germline CDR1 is MDHEN and CDR2 SYDVKM. There are 15 residues in the CDR3. CDR3: CASSLSGISNQPQHF. The CDR3 DNA reads as TGTGCCAGCAGTTTATCAGGGATCAGCAATCAGCCCCAGCATTTT.